The rows below give T cell receptor beta chains drawn from one sample of a study of blood T cell repertoires in COVID-19. Clones were sequenced by immunoSEQ multiplex PCR, and TCRdb holds only the in-frame ones, with some missing. In the table there are 200,000 to 300,000 clones, around 89% of which are singletons. Sequenced input: PBMCs or T cells enriched from blood (not recorded which). These receptors came from a man in his fifties or sixties who had been exposed to COVID-19. CDR3s include the opening cysteine and the closing phenylalanine or tryptophan. D genes are given only for firm matches. Not all rows give a size; the values are once, few, many and, for expanded clones, a class.

CDR3nt: TGCGCCAGCGAGATGGACAGCCACAATGAGCAGTTCTTC; CDR3aa: CASEMDSHNEQFF; j_gene: TRBJ2-1; v_gene: TRBV5-1; d_gene: -; abundance: -
CDR3nt: TGTGCCAGCAGCCCAGACAGGTTCAGGGAGACCCAGTACTTC; CDR3aa: CASSPDRFRETQYF; j_gene: TRBJ2-5; v_gene: TRBV5-5; d_gene: -; abundance: -
CDR3nt: TGTGCCAGCAGTGATGGGGGGGCGAACACCGGGGAGCTGTTTTTT; CDR3aa: CASSDGGANTGELFF; j_gene: TRBJ2-2; v_gene: TRBV6-1; d_gene: TRBD2; abundance: few
CDR3nt: TGTGCCAGCAGCGTAGACCCAGGGGCTGAAGCTTTCTTT; CDR3aa: CASSVDPGAEAFF; j_gene: TRBJ1-1; v_gene: TRBV9; d_gene: -; abundance: few
CDR3nt: TGCGCCAGCAGCCCCGGAGGAGCACGGCAGCCCCAGCATTTT; CDR3aa: CASSPGGARQPQHF; j_gene: TRBJ1-5; v_gene: TRBV5-1; d_gene: -; abundance: once
CDR3nt: TGTGCCAGCAGCACACGGACAGGGGGTGAAAAACTGTTTTTT; CDR3aa: CASSTRTGGEKLFF; j_gene: TRBJ1-4; v_gene: TRBV14; d_gene: TRBD1; abundance: -
CDR3nt: TGTGCCAGCAGTGCGGCCCCACTAGCGCACTCCTACAATGAGCAGTTCTTC; CDR3aa: CASSAAPLAHSYNEQFF; j_gene: TRBJ2-1; v_gene: TRBV6-4; d_gene: TRBD2; abundance: -
CDR3nt: TGTGCCAGCACCAAGGCCGGGACAGAGCCCTACACCTTC; CDR3aa: CASTKAGTEPYTF; j_gene: TRBJ1-2; v_gene: TRBV6-5; d_gene: TRBD1; abundance: -
CDR3nt: TGTGCCAGTAGTCCCGGGACAGGGGTCTCTGGGGCCAACGTCCTGACTTTC; CDR3aa: CASSPGTGVSGANVLTF; j_gene: TRBJ2-6; v_gene: TRBV19; d_gene: TRBD1; abundance: once
CDR3nt: TGTGCTAGCAGCTTAACGGACCTGAGCGGGACCCAGTACTTC; CDR3aa: CASSLTDLSGTQYF; j_gene: TRBJ2-5; v_gene: TRBV7-7; d_gene: -; abundance: -
CDR3nt: TGTGCCAGCAGCCTTAGCACCAACAGGGAGCAGTACTTC; CDR3aa: CASSLSTNREQYF; j_gene: TRBJ2-7; v_gene: TRBV6-5; d_gene: -; abundance: -
CDR3nt: TGTGCCAGCAGTTTACCGGGGGGGCCCCAGCATTTT; CDR3aa: CASSLPGGPQHF; j_gene: TRBJ1-5; v_gene: TRBV11-2; d_gene: -; abundance: -
CDR3nt: TGCGCCAGCACTAGGGTGGGACAGGACTCTGGAAACACCATATATTTT; CDR3aa: CASTRVGQDSGNTIYF; j_gene: TRBJ1-3; v_gene: TRBV5-1; d_gene: TRBD1; abundance: -
CDR3nt: TGTGCCACCGCGCCACCTGGAGACAGATACGAGCAGTACTTC; CDR3aa: CATAPPGDRYEQYF; j_gene: TRBJ2-7; v_gene: TRBV6-5; d_gene: -; abundance: -
CDR3nt: TGTGCCAGTAGTAATAACGAACTTAGCAATCAGCCCCAGCATTTT; CDR3aa: CASSNNELSNQPQHF; j_gene: TRBJ1-5; v_gene: TRBV19; d_gene: -; abundance: -
CDR3nt: TGTGCCAGCAGCCCGAGGGGGTCTGGGGCCAACGTCCTGACTTTC; CDR3aa: CASSPRGSGANVLTF; j_gene: TRBJ2-6; v_gene: TRBV28; d_gene: -; abundance: -
CDR3nt: TGTGCCTGGAGTGTAGTCGGAGGAAACACTGAAGCTTTCTTT; CDR3aa: CAWSVVGGNTEAFF; j_gene: TRBJ1-1; v_gene: TRBV30; d_gene: -; abundance: -
CDR3nt: TGTGCCAGCACTGCCCCGGGGGGGTTGCACAATGAGCAGTTCTTC; CDR3aa: CASTAPGGLHNEQFF; j_gene: TRBJ2-1; v_gene: TRBV2; d_gene: TRBD2; abundance: -
CDR3nt: TGTGCCAGCAGCTCAGGACTAGCGGGAGCGGTCGGGGAGCTGTTTTTT; CDR3aa: CASSSGLAGAVGELFF; j_gene: TRBJ2-2; v_gene: TRBV7-3; d_gene: TRBD2; abundance: few
CDR3nt: TGTGCCAGCAGCCAAGGGACAGGGGGCTTCTACGAGCAGTACTTC; CDR3aa: CASSQGTGGFYEQYF; j_gene: TRBJ2-7; v_gene: TRBV3-1/TRBV3-2; d_gene: TRBD1; abundance: -
CDR3nt: TGCGCCAGCAGCCAAGCCTCCGGGACAGGGTTCGGGGAGACCCAGTACTTC; CDR3aa: CASSQASGTGFGETQYF; j_gene: TRBJ2-5; v_gene: TRBV4-1; d_gene: TRBD1; abundance: -
CDR3nt: TGCAGCGTTGCCGGAGGCTATAATTCACCCCTCCACTTT; CDR3aa: CSVAGGYNSPLHF; j_gene: TRBJ1-6; v_gene: TRBV29-1; d_gene: -; abundance: -
CDR3nt: TGTGCCACCAGCAAAAAGCCCTCGGGAGGAAACACCATATATTTT; CDR3aa: CATSKKPSGGNTIYF; j_gene: TRBJ1-3; v_gene: TRBV15; d_gene: -; abundance: -
CDR3nt: TGTGCCAGTAGCAGGGACAGTTATCAGCCCCAGCATTTT; CDR3aa: CASSRDSYQPQHF; j_gene: TRBJ1-5; v_gene: TRBV19; d_gene: TRBD1; abundance: -
CDR3nt: TGTGCCAGCAGTGAGCAAGCGGGGGTGGGGGAGCAGTACTTC; CDR3aa: CASSEQAGVGEQYF; j_gene: TRBJ2-7; v_gene: TRBV6-4; d_gene: TRBD2; abundance: -
CDR3nt: TGTGCCAGTAGTGTCATTAGCGCCGCCGGGGAGCTGTTTTTT; CDR3aa: CASSVISAAGELFF; j_gene: TRBJ2-2; v_gene: TRBV19; d_gene: -; abundance: -
CDR3nt: TGTGCCAGCAGTGGAAGAGAGGGGGCTGGTCAGCCCCAGCATTTT; CDR3aa: CASSGREGAGQPQHF; j_gene: TRBJ1-5; v_gene: TRBV2; d_gene: TRBD1; abundance: -
CDR3nt: TGTGCCAGCAGCTTAGGCGGGGGGAACACCGGGGAGCTGTTTTTT; CDR3aa: CASSLGGGNTGELFF; j_gene: TRBJ2-2; v_gene: TRBV7-9; d_gene: TRBD2; abundance: -